Below, 12 T cell receptor beta chains from the same sample are listed, as sequenced in a study of blood T cell repertoires in COVID-19. Profiled with immunoSEQ multiplex PCR; TCRdb holds only in-frame clones, not every one. The sample includes approximately 110,000 clones, just under 90% of them seen just once. Sequencing was done on a sample of peripheral blood. The receptors originated from a human donor in a cohort sampled during active COVID-19.

This clone was counted a single time. The CDR3 nucleotides are TGTGCCAGCAGCTTAGGTGTTGGCAGGGGGTCCTCTGGAAACACCATATATTTT. It specifies CASSLGVGRGSSGNTIYF. The V and J genes are TRBV7-2 and TRBJ1-3; TRBD1 aligns across 7 bases. J lost 0 bases, V lost 1 base, and 9 bases had no gene match. Germline loops: CDR1 SGHTA, CDR2 FQGNSA. The CDR3 is 18 residues long.

This chain joins TRBV4-1 and TRBJ1-4; D is ambiguous. Germline-derived CDR1 and CDR2 are MGHRA and YSYEKL. Trimming took 4 bases from V and 0 from J, leaving 9 bases between them. The CDR3 is 15 residues long. In DNA form, the CDR3 reads TGCGCCAGCAGCCGAGGGATGGCAACTAATGAAAAACTGTTTTTT. The encoded protein is CASSRGMATNEKLFF.

The chain links TRBV5-4 to TRBJ2-1, with 15 bases lining up with TRBD2. Germline trimming cut 5 bases from V and 6 bases from J; bases unmatched to any gene: 6. This CDR3 is built from 16 residues. Germline V CDR1 and CDR2: SGHNT, YYREEE (reference sequence). CDR3 DNA sequence: TGTGCCAGCAGAACGGGACTAGCGGGAGGAAGCAATGAGCAGTTCTTC. Translating it yields CASRTGLAGGSNEQFF.

The CDR3 coding sequence is TGTGCCAGCAGTTCCATACAGGGTAACTATGGCTACACCTTC. Translated, it gives CASSSIQGNYGYTF. The chain uses TRBV6-6 and TRBJ1-2; TRBD1 might be the D (6 bases). Germline values: CDR1 MNHNY, CDR2 SVGAGI (reference sequence). The CDR3 has 14 amino acids. Trimming stripped 4 bases from V and 1 base from J, with 10 bases between.

The rearrangement links TRBV4-1 to TRBJ1-1, with D hard to call. Trimming removed 4 bases at V and 5 bases at J, with 23 bases between. The CDR3 extends over 17 amino acids. Germline assignment: CDR1 MGHRA and CDR2 YSYEKL. Written as DNA, the CDR3 is TGCGCCAGCAGCCCATTTCCGGCCTCGGGGAGGGAAACTGAAGCTTTCTTT. Residues: CASSPFPASGRETEAFF.

The chain combines TRBV19 with TRBJ2-7, with TRBD2 identical over 10 bases. The V segment lost 9 bases and the J segment 5 bases; nucleotides outside the gene matches: 4. The CDR3 consists of 12 residues. In germline, CDR1 is LNHDA, CDR2 SQIVND (reference sequence). The DNA for the CDR3 is TGTGCCAGGCTAGCGGGAGCTAACGAGCAGTACTTC. It specifies CARLAGANEQYF.

The chain combines TRBV7-9 with TRBJ2-5; D gene uncertain. Trimming cost V 4 bases and J 5 bases, with 14 bases left between them. This CDR3 has 14 amino acids. Looked up from germline, CDR1 is SEHNR and CDR2 is FQNEAQ (reference sequence). CDR3 residues: CASSSRHFSETQYF. CDR3 bases: TGTGCCAGCAGCTCAAGACACTTTTCGGAGACCCAGTACTTC.

This clone appeared a single time. The chain employs TRBV3-1 (or the pseudogene TRBV3-2) and TRBJ2-1; tentative D call: TRBD1 (6 bases). The V end lost 0 bases, the J end lost 5 bases, and 14 bases lay between the germline ends. The CDR3 totals 16 residues. CDR1 is LGHDT and CDR2 is YNNKEL in the germline V gene (reference sequence). This CDR3 is CASSQDGTPRHNEQFF. CDR3 bases: TGTGCCAGCAGCCAAGATGGGACACCCCGACACAATGAGCAGTTCTTC.

This chain connects TRBV10-3 to TRBJ2-1; 10 nucleotides agree with TRBD1. The CDR3 has 15 amino acids. The ends lost 6 bases at V and 8 bases at J; junction bases unmatched: 10. CDR1 is ENHRY and CDR2 is SYGVKD in the germline V gene. CDR3 region: CAIRIRDRGFDEQFF. CDR3 DNA: TGTGCCATCAGGATCCGGGACAGGGGTTTTGATGAGCAGTTCTTC.

The V gene is TRBV7-9, the J gene TRBJ2-1, with 13 bases matching TRBD2. The CDR3 loop spans 18 amino acids. Per germline, CDR1 SEHNR and CDR2 FQNEAQ (reference sequence). Germline trimming cut 6 bases from V and 6 bases from J; bases unmatched to any gene: 14. The CDR3 DNA sequence: TGTGCCAGCAGATCAAGGTCGGGACTAGCGGGAATAATCAATGAGCAGTTCTTC. This encodes CASRSRSGLAGIINEQFF.

The chain recombines TRBV11-1 with TRBJ2-7; D is possibly TRBD2 (6 bases). V was clipped by 1 base and J by 2 bases, with 9 bases between them. Germline V CDR1 and CDR2: SGHAT, FQDESV (reference sequence). The length of the CDR3 is 14 residues. The CDR3 loop reads CASSLEEGPYEQYF. The CDR3 DNA sequence: TGTGCCAGCAGCTTAGAGGAGGGCCCCTACGAGCAGTACTTC. Drawing the rest from reference TRBV11-1 and TRBJ2-7, the complete variable domain is EAEVAQSPRYKITEKSQAVAFWCDPISGHATLYWYRQILGQGPELLVQFQDESVVDDSQLPKDRFSAERLKGVDSTLKIQPAELGDSAMYLCASSLEEGPYEQYFGPGTRLTVT.

The chain is built from TRBV7-6 and TRBJ2-1, with TRBD2 as a possible D gene (7 bases). This CDR3 has 16 residues. The V gene's germline CDR1 is SGHVS and CDR2 FNYEAQ. Trimming removed 1 base at V and 9 bases at J, with 19 bases between. The DNA of the CDR3 is TGTGCCAGCAGCTTAGACAGGGTGGCTAGCGGTGGTGAGCAGTTCTTC. Encoded protein: CASSLDRVASGGEQFF.